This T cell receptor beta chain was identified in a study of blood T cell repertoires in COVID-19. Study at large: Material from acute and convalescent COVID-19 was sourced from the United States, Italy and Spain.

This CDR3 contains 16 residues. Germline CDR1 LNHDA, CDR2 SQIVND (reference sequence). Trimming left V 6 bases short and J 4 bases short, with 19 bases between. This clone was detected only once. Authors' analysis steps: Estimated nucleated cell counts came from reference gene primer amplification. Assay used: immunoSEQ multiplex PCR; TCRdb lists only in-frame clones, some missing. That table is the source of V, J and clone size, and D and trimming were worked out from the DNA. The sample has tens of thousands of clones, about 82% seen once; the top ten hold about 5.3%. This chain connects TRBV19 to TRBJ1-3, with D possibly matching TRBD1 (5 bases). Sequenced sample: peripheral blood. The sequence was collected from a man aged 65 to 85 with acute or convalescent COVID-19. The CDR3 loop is CASSLYLGGRGNTIYF. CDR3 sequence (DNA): TGTGCCAGTAGCCTTTACCTCGGGGGACGCGGAAACACCATATATTTT.